The 11 T cell receptor beta chains reported below all come from one sample, sequenced in a study of T cell responses to AZD1222 COVID-19 vaccine. Data came from immunoSEQ multiplex PCR; TCRdb stores just in-frame clones and leaves some out. The sample holds roughly 200,000 clones; about 93% are singletons and the top ten take around 0.98%. The material sequenced was peripheral blood, taken 28 days after the second dose of the MenACWY control vaccine. The receptors originated from an adult who received the MenACWY meningococcal vaccine as a control.

The gene calls are TRBV3-1 (or the pseudogene TRBV3-2) and TRBJ1-4; D is unclear. Per germline, CDR1 LGHDT and CDR2 YNNKEL (reference sequence). The CDR3 loop spans 11 amino acids. V lost 4 bases and J lost 5, with 2 bases in between. In DNA, the CDR3 is TGTGCCAGCAGCCTGAATGAAAAACTGTTTTTT. Translating it yields CASSLNEKLFF.

This clone has just one count. J is TRBJ1-1 and V is TRBV10-3, with D perhaps TRBD1 (5 bases). Trimming removed 8 bases from V and 1 base from J, with 11 bases in between. The germline V gene encodes CDR1 ENHRY and CDR2 SYGVKD. The CDR3 sequence is 13 residues long. Here the CDR3 DNA reads TGTGCCATCGGTCGAGGGGAGAACACTGAAGCTTTCTTT. Protein sequence: CAIGRGENTEAFF.

The rearrangement uses TRBV18 and TRBJ1-5, with D unclear. There are 13 residues in the CDR3. Trimming pared 5 bases from V and 2 bases from J, leaving 7 bases between. The germline CDR1 and CDR2 sequences are KGHSH and LQKENI. CDR3 region: CASSVHRNQPQHF. As DNA, the CDR3 is TGTGCCAGCTCAGTCCATCGCAATCAGCCCCAGCATTTT.

V gene TRBV18 combines with J gene TRBJ1-5, with D possibly TRBD1 on 5 matching bases. The germline CDR1 and CDR2 sequences are KGHSH and LQKENI. The V and J ends lost 2 bases and 4 bases respectively, with 15 bases between them. The CDR3 extends over 16 amino acids. The CDR3 coding sequence is TGTGCCAGCTCACCAGGGGAAGGGGCGGTAAATCAGCCCCAGCATTTT. Translating gives CASSPGEGAVNQPQHF. Using reference TRBV18 and TRBJ1-5 for the parts outside the CDR3, the full variable domain is NAGVMQNPRHLVRRRGQEARLRCSPMKGHSHVYWYRQLPEEGLKFMVYLQKENIIDESGMPKERFSAEFPKEGPSILRIQQVVRGDSAAYFCASSPGEGAVNQPQHFGDGTRLSIL.

This chain connects TRBV7-9 to TRBJ2-7; no reliable D call. CDR1 SEHNR and CDR2 FQNEAQ come from the germline V gene (reference sequence). The V and J ends lost 3 bases and 5 bases respectively, with 8 bases between them. This CDR3 contains 12 residues. The CDR3: CASSFRPNEQYF. CDR3 nucleotides: TGTGCCAGCAGCTTCAGACCGAACGAGCAGTACTTC.

The chain joins TRBV29-1 to TRBJ1-5, with D hard to call. This CDR3 region has 13 residues. From germline, CDR1 is SQVTM and CDR2 ANQGSEA. V shed 7 bases and J shed 1 base, with 11 bases lying between them. The CDR3 spells CSASSGSNQPQHF. DNA of the CDR3: TGCAGCGCCTCATCGGGGAGCAATCAGCCCCAGCATTTT. Filled out from reference TRBV29-1 and TRBJ1-5, the complete variable domain reads SAVISQKPSRDICQRGTSLTIQCQVDSQVTMMFWYRQQPGQSLTLIATANQGSEATYESGFVIDKFPISRPNLTFSTLTVSNMSPEDSSIYLCSASSGSNQPQHFGDGTRLSIL.

The J gene is TRBJ1-1, the V gene TRBV6-4; 9 bases align to TRBD1. Looked up from germline, CDR1 is MRHNA and CDR2 is SNTAGT. This CDR3 contains 14 residues. Trimming removed 6 bases from V and 6 bases from J; junction bases left unmatched: 8. The DNA for the CDR3 is TGTGCCAGCAGAACCGGGACAGGGAGCCCTGAAGCTTTCTTT. This encodes CASRTGTGSPEAFF.

This clone was picked up one time. The chain couples TRBV5-1 to TRBJ2-5, with D possibly TRBD2 on 5 matching bases. Germline CDR1 reads SGHRS; CDR2 reads YFSETQ. Trimming left V 0 bases short and J 2 bases short, with 14 bases between. The CDR3 has 16 residues. This CDR3 is CASSLGPRGSQETQYF. The CDR3 region has the DNA TGCGCCAGCAGCTTGGGACCCAGAGGGTCGCAAGAGACCCAGTACTTC.

The chain carries TRBV6-2 or TRBV6-3 and TRBJ2-1, with 9 bases lining up with TRBD1. The V segment lost 5 bases and the J segment 7 bases; nucleotides outside the gene matches: 6. Germline assignment: CDR1 MNHEY and CDR2 SVGEGT. The CDR3 has 14 amino acids. In DNA form, the CDR3 reads TGTGCCAGCAGTAAACAGGGGGCTGGGAATGAGCAGTTCTTC. This codes for CASSKQGAGNEQFF.

The chain couples TRBV5-4 to TRBJ1-3, with a tentative D call TRBD1 (6 bases). The germline V and J ends were trimmed by 5 bases and 4 bases, with 13 bases remaining between them. CDR3 length equals 14 residues. From germline, CDR1 is SGHNT and CDR2 YYREEE (reference sequence). The CDR3 DNA reads TGTGCCAGCAGACCTCAGGGGATCGGAAACACCATATATTTT. Its translation is CASRPQGIGNTIYF.

This chain connects TRBV3-1 (or the pseudogene TRBV3-2) to TRBJ1-2, with a tentative D call TRBD1 (6 bases). CDR1 LGHDT and CDR2 YNNKEL come from the germline V gene (reference sequence). V was cut by 3 bases and J by 2 bases, with 19 bases left in between. The CDR3 loop spans 17 amino acids. The CDR3 here is CASSQGHRVPANYGYTF. The CDR3 DNA sequence: TGTGCCAGCAGCCAGGGACATCGGGTGCCGGCGAACTATGGCTACACCTTC.